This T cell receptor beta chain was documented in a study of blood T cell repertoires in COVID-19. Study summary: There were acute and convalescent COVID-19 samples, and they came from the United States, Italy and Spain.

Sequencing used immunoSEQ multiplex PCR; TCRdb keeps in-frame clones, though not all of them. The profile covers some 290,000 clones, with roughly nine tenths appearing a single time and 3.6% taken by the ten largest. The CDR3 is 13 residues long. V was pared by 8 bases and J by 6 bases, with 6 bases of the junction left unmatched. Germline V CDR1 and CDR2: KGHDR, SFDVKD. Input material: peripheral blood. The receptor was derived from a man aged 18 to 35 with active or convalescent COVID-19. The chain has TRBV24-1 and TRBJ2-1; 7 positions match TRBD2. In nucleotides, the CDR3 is TGTGCCACCAACAACGGCGGGGGCAATGAGCAGTTCTTC. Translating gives CATNNGGGNEQFF.